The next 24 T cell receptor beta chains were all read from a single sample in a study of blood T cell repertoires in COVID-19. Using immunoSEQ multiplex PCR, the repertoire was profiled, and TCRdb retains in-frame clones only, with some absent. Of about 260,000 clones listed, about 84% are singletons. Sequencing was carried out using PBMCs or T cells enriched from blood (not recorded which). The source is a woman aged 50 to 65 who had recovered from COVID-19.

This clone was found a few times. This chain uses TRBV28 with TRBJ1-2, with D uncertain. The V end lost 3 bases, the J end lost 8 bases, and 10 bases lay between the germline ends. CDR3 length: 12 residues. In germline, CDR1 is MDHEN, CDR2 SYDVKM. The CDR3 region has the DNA TGTGCCAGCAGTTTTTCGCCGGAGGGCTACACCTTC. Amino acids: CASSFSPEGYTF.

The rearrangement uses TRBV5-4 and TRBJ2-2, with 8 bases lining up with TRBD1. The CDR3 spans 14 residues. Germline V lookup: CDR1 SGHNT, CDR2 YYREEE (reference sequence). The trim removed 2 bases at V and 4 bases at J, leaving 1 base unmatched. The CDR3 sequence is CASSLTGGTGELFF. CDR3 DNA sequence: TGTGCCAGCAGCTTAACAGGGGGCACCGGGGAGCTGTTTTTT.

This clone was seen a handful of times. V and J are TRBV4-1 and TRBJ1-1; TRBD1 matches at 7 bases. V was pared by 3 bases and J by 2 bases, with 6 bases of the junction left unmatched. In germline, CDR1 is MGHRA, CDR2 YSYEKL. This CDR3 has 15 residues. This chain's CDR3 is CASSQGQTVNTEAFF. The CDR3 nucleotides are TGCGCCAGCAGCCAGGGACAGACCGTAAACACTGAAGCTTTCTTT.

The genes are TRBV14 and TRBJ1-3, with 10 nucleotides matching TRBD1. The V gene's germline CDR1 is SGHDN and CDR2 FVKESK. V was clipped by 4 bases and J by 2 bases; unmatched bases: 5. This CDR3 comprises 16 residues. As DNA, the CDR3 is TGTGCCAGCAGCCTAACCGGGACAGGGGCTGGAAACACCATATATTTT. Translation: CASSLTGTGAGNTIYF.

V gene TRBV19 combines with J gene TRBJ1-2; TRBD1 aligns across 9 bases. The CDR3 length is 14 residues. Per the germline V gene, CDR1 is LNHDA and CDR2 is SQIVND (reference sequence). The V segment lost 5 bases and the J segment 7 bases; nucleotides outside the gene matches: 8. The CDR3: CASSDRGGISGYTF. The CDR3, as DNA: TGTGCCAGTAGTGACAGGGGGGGGATAAGTGGCTACACCTTC.

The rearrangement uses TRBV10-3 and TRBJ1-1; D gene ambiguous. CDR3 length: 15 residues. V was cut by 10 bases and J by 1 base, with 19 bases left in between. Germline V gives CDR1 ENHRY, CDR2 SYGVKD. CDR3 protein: CATFDSGVGNTEAFF. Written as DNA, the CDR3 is TGTGCCACCTTTGACTCCGGGGTGGGGAACACTGAAGCTTTCTTT.

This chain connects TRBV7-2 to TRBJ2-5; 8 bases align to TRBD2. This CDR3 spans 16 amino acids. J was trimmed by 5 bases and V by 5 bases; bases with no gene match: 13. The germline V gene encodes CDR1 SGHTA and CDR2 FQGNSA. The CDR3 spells CASSPRNRGGGETQYF. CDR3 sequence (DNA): TGTGCCAGCAGCCCCCGGAATCGGGGGGGTGGGGAGACCCAGTACTTC.

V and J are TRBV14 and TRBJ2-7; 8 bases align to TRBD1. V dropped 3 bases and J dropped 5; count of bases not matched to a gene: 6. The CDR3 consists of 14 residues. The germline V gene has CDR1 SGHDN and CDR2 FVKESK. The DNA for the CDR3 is TGTGCCAGCAGCCAGGGACAGGTGGGCGACGAGCAGTACTTC. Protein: CASSQGQVGDEQYF.

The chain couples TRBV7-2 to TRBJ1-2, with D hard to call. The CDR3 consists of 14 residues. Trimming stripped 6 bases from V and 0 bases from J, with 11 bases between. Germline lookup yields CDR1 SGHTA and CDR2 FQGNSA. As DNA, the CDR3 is TGTGCCAGCAGACCAAGCCGCTCTAACTATGGCTACACCTTC. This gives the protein CASRPSRSNYGYTF. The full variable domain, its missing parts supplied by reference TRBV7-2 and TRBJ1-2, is GAGVSQSPSNKVTEKGKDVELRCDPISGHTALYWYRQSLGQGLEFLIYFQGNSAPDKSGLPSDRFSAERTGGSVSTLTIQRTQQEDSAVYLCASRPSRSNYGYTFGSGTRLTVV.

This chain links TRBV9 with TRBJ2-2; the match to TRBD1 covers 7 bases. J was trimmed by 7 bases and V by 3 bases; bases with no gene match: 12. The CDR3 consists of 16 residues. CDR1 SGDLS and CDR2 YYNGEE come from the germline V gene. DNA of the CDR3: TGTGCCAGCAGCGCCAGGGGACAGAACTTACTCGGGGAGCTGTTTTTT. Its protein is CASSARGQNLLGELFF.

CDR3 region: CASSPWGGRANYGYTF. For the CDR3, the DNA is TGTGCCAGCAGCCCTTGGGGTGGCAGGGCAAACTATGGCTACACCTTC. V gene TRBV3-1 (or the pseudogene TRBV3-2) combines with J gene TRBJ1-2, with a tentative D call TRBD1 (5 bases). V was cut by 4 bases and J by 2 bases, with 17 bases left in between. CDR1 is LGHDT, CDR2 YNNKEL, per germline (reference sequence). The CDR3 loop spans 16 amino acids.

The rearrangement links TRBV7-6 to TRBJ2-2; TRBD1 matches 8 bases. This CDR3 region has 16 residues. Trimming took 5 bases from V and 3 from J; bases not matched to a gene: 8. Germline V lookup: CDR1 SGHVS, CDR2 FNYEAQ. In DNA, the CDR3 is TGTGCCAGCAGCCCCCGGACAGGGTCGGACACCGGGGAGCTGTTTTTT. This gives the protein CASSPRTGSDTGELFF.

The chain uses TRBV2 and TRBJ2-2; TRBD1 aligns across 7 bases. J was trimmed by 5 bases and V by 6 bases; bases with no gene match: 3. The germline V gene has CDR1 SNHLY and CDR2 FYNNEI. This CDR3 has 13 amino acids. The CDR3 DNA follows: TGTGCCAGCAGCGCGACAGGGACCGGGGAGCTGTTTTTT. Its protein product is CASSATGTGELFF.

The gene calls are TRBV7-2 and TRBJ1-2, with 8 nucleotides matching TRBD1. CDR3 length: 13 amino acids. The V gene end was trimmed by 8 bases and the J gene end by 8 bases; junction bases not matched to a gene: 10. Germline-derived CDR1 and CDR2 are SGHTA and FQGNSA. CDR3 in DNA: TGTGCCAGCGGCGGACAGGGATATTTCGGCTACACCTTC. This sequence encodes CASGGQGYFGYTF.

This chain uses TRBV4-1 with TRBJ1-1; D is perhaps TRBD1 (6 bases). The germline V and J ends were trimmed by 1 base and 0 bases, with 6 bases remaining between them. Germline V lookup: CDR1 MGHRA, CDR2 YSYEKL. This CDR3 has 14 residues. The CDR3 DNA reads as TGCGCCAGCAGCCAAGGGACAGTGAACACTGAAGCTTTCTTT. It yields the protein CASSQGTVNTEAFF.

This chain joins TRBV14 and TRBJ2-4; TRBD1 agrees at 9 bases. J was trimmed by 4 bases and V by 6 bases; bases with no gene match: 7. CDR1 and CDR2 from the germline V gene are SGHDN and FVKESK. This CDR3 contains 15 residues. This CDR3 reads CASSYRTGEKNIQYF. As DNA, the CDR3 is TGTGCCAGCAGTTACAGGACAGGGGAAAAAAACATTCAGTACTTC.

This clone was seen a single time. The CDR3 reads CAWSLTDTDTQYF. CDR3 in DNA: TGTGCCTGGAGTCTTACAGACACAGATACGCAGTATTTT. The rearrangement joins TRBV30 to TRBJ2-3; D ambiguous. Germline lookup yields CDR1 GTSNPN and CDR2 SVGIG (reference sequence). The germline V and J ends were trimmed by 2 bases and 2 bases, with 8 bases remaining between them. The CDR3 is made up of 13 amino acids.

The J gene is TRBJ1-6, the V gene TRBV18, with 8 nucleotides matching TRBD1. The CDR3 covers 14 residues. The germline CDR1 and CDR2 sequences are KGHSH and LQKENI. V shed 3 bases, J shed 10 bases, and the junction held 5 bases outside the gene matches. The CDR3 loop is CASSPGQGKSPLHF. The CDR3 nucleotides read TGTGCCAGCTCACCTGGACAGGGCAAATCACCCCTCCACTTT. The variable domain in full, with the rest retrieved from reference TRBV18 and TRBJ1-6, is NAGVMQNPRHLVRRRGQEARLRCSPMKGHSHVYWYRQLPEEGLKFMVYLQKENIIDESGMPKERFSAEFPKEGPSILRIQQVVRGDSAAYFCASSPGQGKSPLHFGNGTRLTVT.

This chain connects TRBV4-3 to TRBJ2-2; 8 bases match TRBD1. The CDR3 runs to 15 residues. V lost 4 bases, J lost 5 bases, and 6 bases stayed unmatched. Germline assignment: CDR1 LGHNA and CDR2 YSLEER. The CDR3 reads CASSLGTGGTGELFF. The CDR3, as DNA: TGCGCCAGCAGCCTCGGGACAGGCGGTACCGGGGAGCTGTTTTTT.

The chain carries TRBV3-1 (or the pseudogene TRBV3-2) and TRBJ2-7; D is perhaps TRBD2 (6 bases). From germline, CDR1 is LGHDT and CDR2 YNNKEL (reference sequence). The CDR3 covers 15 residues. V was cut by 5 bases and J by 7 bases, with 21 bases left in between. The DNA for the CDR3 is TGTGCCAGCAGCTGGCACCGGGGTAGCGGTGGGGAGCAGTACTTC. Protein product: CASSWHRGSGGEQYF.

This chain's CDR3 is CASLAKNIQYF. CDR3 bases: TGTGCAAGCCTAGCCAAAAACATTCAGTACTTC. The genes are TRBV9 and TRBJ2-4; D remains ambiguous. The CDR3 extends over 11 amino acids. The germline CDR1 and CDR2 sequences are SGDLS and YYNGEE.

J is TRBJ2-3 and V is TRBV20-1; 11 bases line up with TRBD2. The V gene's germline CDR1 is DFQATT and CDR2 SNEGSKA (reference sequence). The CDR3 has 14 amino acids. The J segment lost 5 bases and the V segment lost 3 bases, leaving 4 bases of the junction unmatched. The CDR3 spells CSASSGGAGDTQYF. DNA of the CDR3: TGCAGTGCTAGTAGCGGGGGGGCAGGAGATACGCAGTATTTT.

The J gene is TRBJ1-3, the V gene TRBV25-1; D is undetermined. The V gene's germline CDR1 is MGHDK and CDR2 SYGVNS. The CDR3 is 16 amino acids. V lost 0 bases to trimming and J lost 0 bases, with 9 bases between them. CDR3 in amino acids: CASSEYLHSSGNTIYF. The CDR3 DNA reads TGTGCCAGCAGTGAATACCTCCATAGCTCTGGAAACACCATATATTTT.

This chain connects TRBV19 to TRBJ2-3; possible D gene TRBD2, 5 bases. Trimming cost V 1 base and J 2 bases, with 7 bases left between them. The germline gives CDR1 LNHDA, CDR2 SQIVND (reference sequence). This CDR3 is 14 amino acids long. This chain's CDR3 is CASSIGETTDTQYF. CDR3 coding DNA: TGTGCCAGTAGTATAGGGGAGACCACAGATACGCAGTATTTT.